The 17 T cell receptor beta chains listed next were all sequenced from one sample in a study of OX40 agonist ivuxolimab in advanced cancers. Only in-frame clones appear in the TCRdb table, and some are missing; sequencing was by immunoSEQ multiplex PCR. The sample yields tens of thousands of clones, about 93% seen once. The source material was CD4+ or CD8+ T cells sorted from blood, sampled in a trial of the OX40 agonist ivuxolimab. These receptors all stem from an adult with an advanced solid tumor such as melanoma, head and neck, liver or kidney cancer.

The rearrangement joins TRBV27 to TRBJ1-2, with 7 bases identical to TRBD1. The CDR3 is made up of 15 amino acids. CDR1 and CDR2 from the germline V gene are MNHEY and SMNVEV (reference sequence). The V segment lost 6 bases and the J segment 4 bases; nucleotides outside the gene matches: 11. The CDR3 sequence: CASRPLGGQTYGYTF. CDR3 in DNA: TGTGCCAGCAGGCCCCTGGGGGGACAGACCTATGGCTACACCTTC.

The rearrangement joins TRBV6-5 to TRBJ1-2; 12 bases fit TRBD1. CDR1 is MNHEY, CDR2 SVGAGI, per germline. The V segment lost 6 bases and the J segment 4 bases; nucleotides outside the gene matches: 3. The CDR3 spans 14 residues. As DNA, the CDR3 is TGTGCCAGCAGGGGACAGGGGGCCATCTATGGCTACACCTTC. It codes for CASRGQGAIYGYTF.

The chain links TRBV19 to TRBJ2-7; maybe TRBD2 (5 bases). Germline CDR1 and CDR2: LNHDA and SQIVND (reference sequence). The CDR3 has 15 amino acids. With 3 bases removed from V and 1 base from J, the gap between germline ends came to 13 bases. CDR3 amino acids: CASSIGRGGSYEQYF. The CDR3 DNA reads TGTGCCAGTAGTATCGGTCGCGGCGGGTCCTACGAGCAGTACTTC.

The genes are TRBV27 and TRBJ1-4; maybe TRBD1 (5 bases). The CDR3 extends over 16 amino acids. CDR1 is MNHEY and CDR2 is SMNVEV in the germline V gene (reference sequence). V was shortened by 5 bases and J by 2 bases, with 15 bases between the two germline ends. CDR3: CASSKAYRTTNEKLFF. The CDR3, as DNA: TGTGCCAGCAGTAAAGCGTACAGGACGACTAATGAAAAACTGTTTTTT.

CDR3 in amino acids: CASSPRDGNQPQHF. In DNA form, the CDR3 reads TGTGCCAGCAGCCCCCGGGACGGAAATCAGCCCCAGCATTTT. The chain links TRBV5-8 to TRBJ1-5; weak D call: TRBD1 (5 bases). The V end lost 4 bases, the J end lost 4 bases, and 12 bases lay between the germline ends. Germline assignment: CDR1 SGHTS and CDR2 YDEGEE. The CDR3 is 14 residues long.

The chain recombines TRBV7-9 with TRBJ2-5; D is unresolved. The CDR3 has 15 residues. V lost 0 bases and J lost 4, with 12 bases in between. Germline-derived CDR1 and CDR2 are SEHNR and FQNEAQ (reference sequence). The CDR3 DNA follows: TGTGCCAGCAGCTTAGCGGTTGGTAGATCAGAGACCCAGTACTTC. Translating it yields CASSLAVGRSETQYF.

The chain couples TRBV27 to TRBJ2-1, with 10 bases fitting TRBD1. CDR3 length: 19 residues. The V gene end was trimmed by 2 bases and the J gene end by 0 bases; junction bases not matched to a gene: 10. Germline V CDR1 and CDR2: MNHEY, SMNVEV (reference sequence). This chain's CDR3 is CASSLGDRGLTSSYNEQFF. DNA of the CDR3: TGTGCCAGCAGTTTAGGGGACAGGGGTTTGACCAGCTCCTACAATGAGCAGTTCTTC.

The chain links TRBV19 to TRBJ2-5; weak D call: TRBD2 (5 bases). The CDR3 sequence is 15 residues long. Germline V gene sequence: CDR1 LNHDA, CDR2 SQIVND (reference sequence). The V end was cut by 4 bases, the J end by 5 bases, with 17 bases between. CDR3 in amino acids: CASSRPSGPGETQYF. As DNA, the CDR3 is TGTGCCAGTAGTAGGCCCAGCGGCCCCGGGGAGACCCAGTACTTC.

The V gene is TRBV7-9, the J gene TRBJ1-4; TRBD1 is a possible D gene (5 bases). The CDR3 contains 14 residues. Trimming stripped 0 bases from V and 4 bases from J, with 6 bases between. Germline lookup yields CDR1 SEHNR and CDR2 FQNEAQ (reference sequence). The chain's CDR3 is CASSLAQGNEKLFF. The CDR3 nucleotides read TGTGCCAGCAGCTTAGCCCAGGGTAATGAAAAACTGTTTTTT.

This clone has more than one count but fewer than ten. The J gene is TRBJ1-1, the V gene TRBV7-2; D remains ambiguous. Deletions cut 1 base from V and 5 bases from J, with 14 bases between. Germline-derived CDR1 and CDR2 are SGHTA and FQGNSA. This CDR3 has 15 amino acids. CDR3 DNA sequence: TGTGCCAGCAGCTTAGGGCCACGGGGAGGGACTGAAGCTTTCTTT. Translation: CASSLGPRGGTEAFF.

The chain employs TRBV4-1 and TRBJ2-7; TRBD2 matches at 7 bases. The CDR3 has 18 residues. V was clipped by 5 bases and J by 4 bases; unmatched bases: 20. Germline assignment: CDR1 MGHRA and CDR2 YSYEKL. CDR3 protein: CASSSIPPQRGPLYEQYF. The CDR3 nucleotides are TGCGCCAGCAGCTCCATCCCCCCCCAGCGGGGACCGCTGTACGAGCAGTACTTC.

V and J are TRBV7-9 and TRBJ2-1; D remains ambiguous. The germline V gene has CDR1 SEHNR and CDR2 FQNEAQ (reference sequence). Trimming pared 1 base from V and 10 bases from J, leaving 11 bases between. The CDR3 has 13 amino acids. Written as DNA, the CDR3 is TGTGCCAGCAGCTTAGTCCTGAATCTCGAGCAGTTCTTC. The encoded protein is CASSLVLNLEQFF.

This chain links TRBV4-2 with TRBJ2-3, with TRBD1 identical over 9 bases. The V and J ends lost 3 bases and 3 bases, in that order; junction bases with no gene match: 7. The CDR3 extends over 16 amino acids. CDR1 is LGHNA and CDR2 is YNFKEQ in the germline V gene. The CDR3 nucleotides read TGTGCCAGCAGCCAGTTTCAGGGACAGGGAACAGATACGCAGTATTTT. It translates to CASSQFQGQGTDTQYF.

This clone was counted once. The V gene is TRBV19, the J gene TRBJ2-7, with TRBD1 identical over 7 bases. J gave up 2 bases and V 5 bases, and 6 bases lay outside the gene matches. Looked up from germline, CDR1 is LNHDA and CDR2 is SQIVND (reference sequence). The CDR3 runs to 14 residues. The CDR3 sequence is CASSRRDSTYEQYF. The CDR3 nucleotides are TGTGCCAGTAGTCGCCGGGACAGCACCTACGAGCAGTACTTC. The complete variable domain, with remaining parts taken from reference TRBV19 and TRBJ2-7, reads DGGITQSPKYLFRKEGQNVTLSCEQNLNHDAMYWYRQDPGQGLRLIYYSQIVNDFQKGDIAEGYSVSREKKESFPLTVTSAQKNPTAFYLCASSRRDSTYEQYFGPGTRLTVT.

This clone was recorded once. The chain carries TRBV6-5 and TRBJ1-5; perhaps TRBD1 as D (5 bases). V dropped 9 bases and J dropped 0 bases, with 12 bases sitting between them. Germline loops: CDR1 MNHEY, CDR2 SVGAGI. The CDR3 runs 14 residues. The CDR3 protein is CASGPRGSNQPQHF. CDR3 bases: TGTGCCAGTGGACCTAGGGGTAGCAATCAGCCCCAGCATTTT.

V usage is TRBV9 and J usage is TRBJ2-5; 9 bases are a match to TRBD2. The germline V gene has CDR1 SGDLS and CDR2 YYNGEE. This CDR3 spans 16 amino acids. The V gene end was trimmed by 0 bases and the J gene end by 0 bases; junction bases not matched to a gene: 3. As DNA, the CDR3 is TGTGCCAGCAGCGTAGAGGCTAGCGGGGACCAAGAGACCCAGTACTTC. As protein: CASSVEASGDQETQYF. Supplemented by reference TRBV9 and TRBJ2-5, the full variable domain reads DSGVTQTPKHLITATGQRVTLRCSPRSGDLSVYWYQQSLDQGLQFLIQYYNGEERAKGNILERFSAQQFPDLHSELNLSSLELGDSALYFCASSVEASGDQETQYFGPGTRLLVL.

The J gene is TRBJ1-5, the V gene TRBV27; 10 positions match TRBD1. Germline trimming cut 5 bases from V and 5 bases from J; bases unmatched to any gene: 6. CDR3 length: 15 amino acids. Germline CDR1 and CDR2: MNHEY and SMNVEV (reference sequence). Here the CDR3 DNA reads TGTGCCAGCAGTCCCCGGGACAGGGGCGATCAGCCCCAGCATTTT. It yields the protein CASSPRDRGDQPQHF.